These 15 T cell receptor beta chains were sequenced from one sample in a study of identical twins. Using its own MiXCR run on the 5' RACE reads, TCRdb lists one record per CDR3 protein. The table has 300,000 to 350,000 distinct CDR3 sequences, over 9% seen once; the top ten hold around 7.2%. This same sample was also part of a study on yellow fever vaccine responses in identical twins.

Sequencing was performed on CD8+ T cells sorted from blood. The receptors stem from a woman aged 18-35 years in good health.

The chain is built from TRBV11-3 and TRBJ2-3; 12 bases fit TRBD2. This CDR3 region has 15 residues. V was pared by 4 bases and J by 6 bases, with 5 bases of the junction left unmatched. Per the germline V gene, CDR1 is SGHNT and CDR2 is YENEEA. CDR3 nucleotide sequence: TGTGCCAGCAGCTCAAGGACTAGCGGGGATGATACGCAGTATTTT. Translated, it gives CASSSRTSGDDTQYF. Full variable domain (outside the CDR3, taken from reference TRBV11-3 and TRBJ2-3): EAGVVQSPRYKIIEKKQPVAFWCNPISGHNTLYWYLQNLGQGPELLIRYENEEAVDDSQLPKDRFSAERLKGVDSTLKIQPAELGDSAVYLCASSSRTSGDDTQYFGPGTRLTVL.

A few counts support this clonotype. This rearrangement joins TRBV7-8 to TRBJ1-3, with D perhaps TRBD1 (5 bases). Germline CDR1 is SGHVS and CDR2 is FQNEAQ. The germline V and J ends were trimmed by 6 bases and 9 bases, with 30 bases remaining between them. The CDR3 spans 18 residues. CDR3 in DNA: TGTGCCAGCAGTTATAGGCTCCGGGACGTACCCCTGTGGAGCACCATATATTTT. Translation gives CASSYRLRDVPLWSTIYF.

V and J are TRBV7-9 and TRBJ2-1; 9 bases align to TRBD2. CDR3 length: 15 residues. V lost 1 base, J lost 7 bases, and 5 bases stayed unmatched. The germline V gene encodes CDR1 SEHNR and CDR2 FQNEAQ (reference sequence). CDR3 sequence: CASSLVAGARNEQFF. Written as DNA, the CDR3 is TGTGCCAGCAGCTTAGTAGCGGGAGCTAGGAATGAGCAGTTCTTC.

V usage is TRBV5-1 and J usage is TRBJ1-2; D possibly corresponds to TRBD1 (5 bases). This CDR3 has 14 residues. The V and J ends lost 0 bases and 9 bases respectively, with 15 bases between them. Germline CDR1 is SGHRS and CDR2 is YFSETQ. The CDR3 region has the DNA TGCGCCAGCAGCTTGGAGGGACCTGTCGATAGCTACACCTTC. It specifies CASSLEGPVDSYTF.

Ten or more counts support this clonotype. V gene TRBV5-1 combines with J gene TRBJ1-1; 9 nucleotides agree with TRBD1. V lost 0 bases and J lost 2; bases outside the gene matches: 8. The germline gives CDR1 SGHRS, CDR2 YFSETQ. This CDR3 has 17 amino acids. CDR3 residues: CASSLAPGTGLNTEAFF. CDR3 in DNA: TGCGCCAGCAGCTTGGCTCCGGGGACAGGGCTCAACACTGAAGCTTTCTTT.

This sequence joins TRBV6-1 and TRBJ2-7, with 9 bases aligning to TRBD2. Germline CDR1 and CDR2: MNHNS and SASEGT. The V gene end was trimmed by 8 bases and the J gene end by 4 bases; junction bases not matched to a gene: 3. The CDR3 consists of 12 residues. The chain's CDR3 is CASGLALYEQYF. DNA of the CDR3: TGTGCCAGCGGACTAGCGCTGTACGAGCAGTACTTC.

The CDR3 is CASSFSQRTSSYEQYF. For the CDR3, the DNA is TGTGCCAGCAGTTTTTCCCAAAGGACCAGCTCCTACGAGCAGTACTTC. V usage is TRBV27 and J usage is TRBJ2-7; D uncertain. The CDR3 runs to 16 residues. The V end was cut by 3 bases, the J end by 0 bases, with 15 bases between. CDR1 and CDR2 (germline): MNHEY, SMNVEV (reference sequence).

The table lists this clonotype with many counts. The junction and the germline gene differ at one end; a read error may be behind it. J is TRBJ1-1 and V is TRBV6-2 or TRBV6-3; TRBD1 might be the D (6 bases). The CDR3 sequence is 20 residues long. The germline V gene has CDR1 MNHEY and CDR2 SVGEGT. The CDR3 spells CASRYSLRDTQLDSLTEAFF. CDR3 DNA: TGTGCCAGCAGGTACTCTCTCCGGGACACCCAACTGGACTCACTCACTGAAGCTTTCTTT.

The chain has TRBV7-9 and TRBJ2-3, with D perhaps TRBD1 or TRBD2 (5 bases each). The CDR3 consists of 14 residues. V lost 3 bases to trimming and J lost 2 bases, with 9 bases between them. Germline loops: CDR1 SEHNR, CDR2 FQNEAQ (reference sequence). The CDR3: CASSFPGPTDTQYF. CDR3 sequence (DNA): TGTGCCAGCAGCTTTCCGGGGCCCACAGATACGCAGTATTTT.

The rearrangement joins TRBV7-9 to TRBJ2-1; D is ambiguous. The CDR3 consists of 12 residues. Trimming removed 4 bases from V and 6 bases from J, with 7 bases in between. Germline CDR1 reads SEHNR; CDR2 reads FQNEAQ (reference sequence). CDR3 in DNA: TGTGCCAGCAGCTCCATAGTCAATGAGCAGTTCTTC. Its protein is CASSSIVNEQFF. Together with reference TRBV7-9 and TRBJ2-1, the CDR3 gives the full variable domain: DTGVSQNPRHKITKRGQNVTFRCDPISEHNRLYWYRQTLGQGPEFLTYFQNEAQLEKSRLLSDRFSAERPKGSFSTLEIQRTEQGDSAMYLCASSSIVNEQFFGPGTRLTVL.

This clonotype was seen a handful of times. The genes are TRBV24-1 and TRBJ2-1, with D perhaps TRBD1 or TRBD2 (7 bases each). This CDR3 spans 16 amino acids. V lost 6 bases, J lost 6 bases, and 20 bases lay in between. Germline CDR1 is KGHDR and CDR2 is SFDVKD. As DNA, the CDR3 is TGTGCCACCAGTTTGGGGGGGACAGACATTTCCAATGAGCAGTTCTTC. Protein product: CATSLGGTDISNEQFF.

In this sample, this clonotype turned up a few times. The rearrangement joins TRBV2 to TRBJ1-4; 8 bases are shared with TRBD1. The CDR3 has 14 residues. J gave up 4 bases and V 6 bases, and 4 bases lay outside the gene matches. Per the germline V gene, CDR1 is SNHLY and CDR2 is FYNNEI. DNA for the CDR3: TGTGCCAGCAGAGAACAGGGGGGTAATGAAAAACTGTTTTTT. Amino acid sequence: CASREQGGNEKLFF.

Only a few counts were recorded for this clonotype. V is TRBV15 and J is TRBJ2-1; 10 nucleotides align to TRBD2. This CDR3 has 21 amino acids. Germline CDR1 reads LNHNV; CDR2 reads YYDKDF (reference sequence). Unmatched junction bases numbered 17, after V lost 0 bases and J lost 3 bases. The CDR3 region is CATSRDGFRLAGDTFYNEQFF. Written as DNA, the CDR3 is TGTGCCACCAGCAGAGATGGATTCCGGCTAGCGGGAGACACCTTCTACAATGAGCAGTTCTTC.

The CDR3 loop reads CASSDRSVYGYTF. The CDR3 DNA is TGTGCCAGCAGTGACCGGTCCGTCTATGGCTACACCTTC. The chain combines TRBV25-1 with TRBJ1-2; D unclear. Trimming left V 3 bases short and J 4 bases short, with 9 bases between. Looked up from germline, CDR1 is MGHDK and CDR2 is SYGVNS. The CDR3 sequence is 13 residues long.

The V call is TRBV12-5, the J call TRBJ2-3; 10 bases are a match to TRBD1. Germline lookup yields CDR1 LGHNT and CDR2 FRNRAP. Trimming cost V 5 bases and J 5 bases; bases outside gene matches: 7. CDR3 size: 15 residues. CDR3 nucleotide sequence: TGTGCTAGTGGTGACCGGGACAGGGGTGTAGATACGCAGTATTTT. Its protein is CASGDRDRGVDTQYF.